What follows are 23 T cell receptor beta chains derived from one specimen sequenced in a study of cytomegalovirus exposure and HLA in healthy donors. PCR primers comprised 60 Vbeta and 13 Jbeta primers. Clones were sequenced by immunoSEQ multiplex PCR, and TCRdb holds only the in-frame ones, with some missing. The sample has about 160,000 clones; less than 90% are singletons. The sequencing input was PBMCs. These receptors were taken from a man aged 45-65 years in good health and CMV-seropositive.

The V and J genes are TRBV5-1 and TRBJ2-3; 12 bases map to TRBD2. The CDR3 is made up of 15 amino acids. Germline V CDR1 and CDR2: SGHRS, YFSETQ. The trim removed 4 bases at V and 3 bases at J, leaving 3 bases unmatched. CDR3 coding DNA: TGCGCCAGCAGCCTGACTAGCGGGGGTACAGATACGCAGTATTTT. Translated, it gives CASSLTSGGTDTQYF.

With respect to this clone: Compared with germline, one end of the junction differs, possibly owing to a read error. The V and J genes are TRBV7-9 and TRBJ2-6; a possible D gene is TRBD1 (5 bases). Germline loops: CDR1 SEHNR, CDR2 FQNEAQ (reference sequence). This CDR3 is built from 15 residues. The CDR3 DNA reads TGTTCCAGCAGACAGAACAGCCCTGGGGCCAACGTCCTGACTTTC. This gives the protein CSSRQNSPGANVLTF.

The chain is built from TRBV5-6 and TRBJ1-2, with TRBD1 identical over 9 bases. V gave up 4 bases and J gave up 6 bases; unmatched junction bases: 4. This CDR3 has 13 residues. Germline assignment: CDR1 SGHDT and CDR2 YYEEEE. CDR3 DNA: TGTGCCAGCAGCCCCGGGACAGGGAATGGCTACACCTTC. It translates to CASSPGTGNGYTF.

This chain connects TRBV11-2 to TRBJ2-7; 9 bases map to TRBD1. Germline loops: CDR1 SGHAT, CDR2 FQNNGV. Germline trimming cut 7 bases from V and 5 bases from J; bases unmatched to any gene: 6. The CDR3 is made up of 13 amino acids. The CDR3 DNA is TGTGCCAGCAAGGACAGGGGTTCGGACGAGCAGTACTTC. Protein: CASKDRGSDEQYF.

The rearrangement links TRBV27 to TRBJ2-7; D unclear. V gave up 4 bases and J gave up 1 base, with 14 bases separating them. The CDR3 has 15 amino acids. Germline V CDR1 and CDR2: MNHEY, SMNVEV (reference sequence). The CDR3 loop is CASSWVREASYEQYF. CDR3 DNA sequence: TGTGCCAGCAGTTGGGTGAGAGAGGCATCCTACGAGCAGTACTTC.

This clone appeared a few times. The rearrangement uses TRBV7-2 and TRBJ1-2, with no clear D. CDR1 and CDR2 (germline): SGHTA, FQGNSA. This CDR3 is 13 amino acids long. Trimming removed 5 bases from V and 4 bases from J, with 11 bases in between. CDR3 sequence reads: CASSREQSYGYTF. For the CDR3, the DNA is TGTGCCAGCAGCAGAGAACAGTCCTATGGCTACACCTTC. Using reference TRBV7-2 and TRBJ1-2 for the parts outside the CDR3, the full variable domain is GAGVSQSPSNKVTEKGKDVELRCDPISGHTALYWYRQSLGQGLEFLIYFQGNSAPDKSGLPSDRFSAERTGGSVSTLTIQRTQQEDSAVYLCASSREQSYGYTFGSGTRLTVV.

The chain employs TRBV7-9 and TRBJ1-3; 11 nucleotides line up with TRBD1. Germline lookup yields CDR1 SEHNR and CDR2 FQNEAQ (reference sequence). V gave up 5 bases and J gave up 3 bases; unmatched junction bases: 9. CDR3 length: 17 residues. The CDR3 DNA sequence: TGTGCCAGCAGCCCCCCCGGGACAGGGGGTAGTGGAAACACCATATATTTT. This codes for CASSPPGTGGSGNTIYF.

The chain uses TRBV5-1 and TRBJ1-6; 7 positions agree with TRBD1. Looked up from germline, CDR1 is SGHRS and CDR2 is YFSETQ. The CDR3 is 15 amino acids. V dropped 5 bases and J dropped 8; count of bases not matched to a gene: 10. The CDR3 nucleotides are TGCGCCAGCAGGGTCCAGACAGGGAACGATTCACCCCTCCACTTT. This sequence encodes CASRVQTGNDSPLHF.

The chain employs TRBV7-9 and TRBJ1-6; D gene uncertain. There are 15 residues in the CDR3. V gave up 1 base and J gave up 5 bases, with 9 bases separating them. The germline V gene has CDR1 SEHNR and CDR2 FQNEAQ (reference sequence). The DNA of the CDR3 is TGTGCCAGCAGCTTAGGTCGGGGAAATAATTCACCCCTCCACTTT. The encoded protein is CASSLGRGNNSPLHF.

The V call is TRBV7-9, the J call TRBJ1-6, with D tentatively TRBD1 (5 bases). The germline gives CDR1 SEHNR, CDR2 FQNEAQ (reference sequence). The CDR3 consists of 15 residues. V lost 1 base and J 6 bases, leaving 10 bases between the germline ends. CDR3: CASSLEGVGNSPLHF. The CDR3, as DNA: TGTGCCAGCAGCTTAGAAGGGGTAGGTAATTCACCCCTCCACTTT.

The rearrangement joins TRBV10-2 to TRBJ1-4, with TRBD1 as a possible D gene (5 bases). The CDR3 covers 15 residues. Germline CDR1 reads WSHSY; CDR2 reads SAAADI. Trimming cost V 8 bases and J 4 bases, with 17 bases left between them. CDR3 in DNA: TGCGCCAGCCGACCCGACAGAAATGATAATGAAAAACTGTTTTTT. Protein sequence: CASRPDRNDNEKLFF.

This chain joins TRBV13 and TRBJ2-1, with 8 bases lining up with TRBD2. CDR3 length: 17 amino acids. Germline V lookup: CDR1 PRHDT, CDR2 FYEKMQ (reference sequence). Losses at the gene ends were 5 bases for V and 2 bases for J; bases not matched to a gene: 11. The CDR3: CASSDSRGSGAYNEQFF. The CDR3 nucleotides are TGTGCCAGCAGCGATTCTCGGGGTAGCGGGGCCTACAATGAGCAGTTCTTC.

This clone was counted between two and nine times. The chain uses TRBV5-1 and TRBJ1-3; D unclear. The CDR3 spans 15 residues. In germline, CDR1 is SGHRS, CDR2 YFSETQ. V was cut by 3 bases and J by 0 bases, with 10 bases left in between. The CDR3 loop is CASSCDRGSGNTIYF. CDR3 in DNA: TGCGCCAGCAGCTGCGACCGGGGCTCTGGAAACACCATATATTTT.

The V call is TRBV15, the J call TRBJ2-1, with a weak D call TRBD2 (6 bases). The CDR3 sequence is 16 residues long. Germline CDR1 and CDR2: LNHNV and YYDKDF (reference sequence). V was shortened by 0 bases and J by 4 bases, with 13 bases between the two germline ends. CDR3 sequence reads: CATSRDVSGLYNEQFF. In DNA, the CDR3 is TGTGCCACCAGCAGAGATGTCAGCGGGCTATACAATGAGCAGTTCTTC.

CDR3 nucleotides: TGCGCCAGCAGCTTGCTGGGCAGGGTAACAGATACGCAGTATTTT. This codes for CASSLLGRVTDTQYF. The chain employs TRBV5-1 and TRBJ2-3; the D gene is possibly TRBD1 (5 bases). The CDR3 contains 15 residues. Germline lookup yields CDR1 SGHRS and CDR2 YFSETQ. Deletions cut 1 base from V and 3 bases from J, with 12 bases between.

This sequence joins TRBV27 and TRBJ1-6, with D possibly TRBD1 on 6 matching bases. V was trimmed by 5 bases and J by 10 bases, leaving 15 bases between them. CDR3 size: 14 residues. Germline CDR1 and CDR2: MNHEY and SMNVEV (reference sequence). The CDR3 protein is CASSPKGVGSPLHF. The CDR3 DNA reads TGTGCCAGCAGTCCAAAGGGGGTCGGCTCACCCCTCCACTTT.

The genes are TRBV13 and TRBJ1-2; 8 nucleotides align to TRBD1. With V trimmed by 5 bases and J by 8 bases, 7 bases remained unmatched. CDR1 and CDR2 from the germline V gene are PRHDT and FYEKMQ (reference sequence). This CDR3 has 13 residues. The DNA for the CDR3 is TGTGCCAGCAGCGCTAGGGGACAGGCAGGCTACACCTTC. It encodes CASSARGQAGYTF.

This rearrangement joins TRBV7-3 to TRBJ2-2; TRBD2 matches at 7 bases. Per germline, CDR1 SGHTA and CDR2 FQGTGA. V dropped 1 base and J dropped 4; count of bases not matched to a gene: 6. The CDR3 is made up of 16 amino acids. CDR3 in DNA: TGTGCCAGCAGCTTAAGCCGACTAGCCGGCACCGGGGAGCTGTTTTTT. It is translated as CASSLSRLAGTGELFF.

Notes on this clone: A read error may account for a junction end that differs from germline. V gene TRBV5-1 combines with J gene TRBJ1-3; tentative D call: TRBD1 (5 bases). CDR1 and CDR2 (germline): SGHRS, YFSETQ. This CDR3 has 15 residues. CDR3 nucleotides: TGCGTCAGCAGCTTGGCGGCAGGGTCTGGAAACACCATATATTTT. Protein sequence: CVSSLAAGSGNTIYF.

This sequence joins TRBV7-2 and TRBJ1-4; no clear D gene. The CDR3 is 16 amino acids. Trimming took 5 bases from V and 8 from J, leaving 21 bases between them. Germline V lookup: CDR1 SGHTA, CDR2 FQGNSA. The CDR3 bases are TGTGCCAGCAGCCTTTCGGGGATAGTGGCAACGGAAAAACTGTTTTTT. Encoded protein: CASSLSGIVATEKLFF. The entire variable domain, with the rest obtained from reference TRBV7-2 and TRBJ1-4, is as follows: GAGVSQSPSNKVTEKGKDVELRCDPISGHTALYWYRQSLGQGLEFLIYFQGNSAPDKSGLPSDRFSAERTGGSVSTLTIQRTQQEDSAVYLCASSLSGIVATEKLFFGSGTQLSVL.

This chain links TRBV5-1 with TRBJ1-4, with a tentative D call TRBD1 (6 bases). Trimming left V 0 bases short and J 8 bases short, with 11 bases between. The CDR3 loop spans 14 amino acids. CDR1 is SGHRS, CDR2 YFSETQ, per germline. The CDR3 coding sequence is TGCGCCAGCAGCTTGGGGGCAGGGGTCGAAAAACTGTTTTTT. Protein: CASSLGAGVEKLFF.

This clone was recorded a few times. The chain couples TRBV5-1 to TRBJ2-4; tentative D call: TRBD2 (7 bases). Germline V gene data show CDR1 as SGHRS and CDR2 as YFSETQ. Trimming cost V 0 bases and J 8 bases, with 15 bases left between them. This CDR3 comprises 15 residues. The CDR3 region has the DNA TGCGCCAGCAGCTTGGAGGGGGGGAGAGGAGACATTCAGTACTTC. Translating it yields CASSLEGGRGDIQYF.

A single count supports this clone. V gene TRBV5-1 combines with J gene TRBJ2-7; D uncertain. This CDR3 comprises 11 residues. Germline V gene sequence: CDR1 SGHRS, CDR2 YFSETQ. V dropped 0 bases and J dropped 7 bases, with 5 bases sitting between them. The CDR3 DNA is TGCGCCAGCAGCTTGGACCGGGAGCAGTACTTC. Translated: CASSLDREQYF. The variable domain in full, completed from reference TRBV5-1 and TRBJ2-7, reads KAGVTQTPRYLIKTRGQQVTLSCSPISGHRSVSWYQQTPGQGLQFLFEYFSETQRNKGNFPGRFSGRQFSNSRSEMNVSTLELGDSALYLCASSLDREQYFGPGTRLTVT.